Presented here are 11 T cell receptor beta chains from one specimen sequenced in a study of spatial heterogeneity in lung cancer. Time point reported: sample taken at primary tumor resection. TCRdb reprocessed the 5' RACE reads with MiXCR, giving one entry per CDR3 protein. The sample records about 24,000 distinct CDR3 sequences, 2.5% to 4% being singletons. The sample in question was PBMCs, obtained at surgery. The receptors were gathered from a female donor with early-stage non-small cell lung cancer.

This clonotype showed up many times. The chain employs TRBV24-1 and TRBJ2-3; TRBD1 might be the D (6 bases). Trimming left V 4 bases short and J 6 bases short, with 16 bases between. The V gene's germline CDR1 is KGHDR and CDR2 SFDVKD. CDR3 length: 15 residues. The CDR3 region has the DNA TGTGCCACCAGTGACCCTCTTGACAGGTGGGATACGCAGTATTTT. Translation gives CATSDPLDRWDTQYF.

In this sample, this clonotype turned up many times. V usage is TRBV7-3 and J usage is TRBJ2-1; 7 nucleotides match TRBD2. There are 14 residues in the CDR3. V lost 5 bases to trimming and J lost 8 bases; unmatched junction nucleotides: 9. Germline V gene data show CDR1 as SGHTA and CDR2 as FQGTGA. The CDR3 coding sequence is TGTGCCAGCAGCCGGCGGGAGTCCAGCCATGAGCAGTTCTTC. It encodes CASSRRESSHEQFF. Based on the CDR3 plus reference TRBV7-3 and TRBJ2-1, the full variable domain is GAGVSQTPSNKVTEKGKYVELRCDPISGHTALYWYRQSLGQGPEFLIYFQGTGAADDSGLPNDRFFAVRPEGSVSTLKIQRTERGDSAVYLCASSRRESSHEQFFGPGTRLTVL.

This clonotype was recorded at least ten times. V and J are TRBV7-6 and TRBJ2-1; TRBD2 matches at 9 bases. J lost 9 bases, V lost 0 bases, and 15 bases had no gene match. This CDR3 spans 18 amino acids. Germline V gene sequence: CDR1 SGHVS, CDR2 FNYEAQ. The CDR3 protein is CASSLAGGRALRSSEQFF. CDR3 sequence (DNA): TGTGCCAGCAGCTTAGCGGGCGGGAGGGCCTTAAGGTCCAGTGAGCAGTTCTTC.

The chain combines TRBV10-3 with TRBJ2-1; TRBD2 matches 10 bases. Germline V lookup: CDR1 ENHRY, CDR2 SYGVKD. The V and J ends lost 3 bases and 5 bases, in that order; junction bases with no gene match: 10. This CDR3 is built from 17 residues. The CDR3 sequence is CAISDPRRLAGDNEQFF. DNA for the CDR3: TGTGCCATCAGTGATCCCCGTAGGCTAGCGGGAGACAATGAGCAGTTCTTC.

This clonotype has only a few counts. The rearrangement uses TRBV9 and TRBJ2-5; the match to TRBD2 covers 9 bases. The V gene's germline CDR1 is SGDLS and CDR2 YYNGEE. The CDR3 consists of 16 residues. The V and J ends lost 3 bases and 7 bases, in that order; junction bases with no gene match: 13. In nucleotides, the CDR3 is TGTGCCAGCAGCGCAGCCCTGGGACTAGCTGGGGGGACCCAGTACTTC. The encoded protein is CASSAALGLAGGTQYF.

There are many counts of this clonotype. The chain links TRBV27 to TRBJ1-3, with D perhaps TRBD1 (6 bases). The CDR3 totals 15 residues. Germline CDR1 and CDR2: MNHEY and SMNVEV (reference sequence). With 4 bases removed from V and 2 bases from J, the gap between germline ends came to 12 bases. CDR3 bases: TGTGCCAGCAGTTCCCAGGGGAACCCTGGAAACACCATATATTTT. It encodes CASSSQGNPGNTIYF.

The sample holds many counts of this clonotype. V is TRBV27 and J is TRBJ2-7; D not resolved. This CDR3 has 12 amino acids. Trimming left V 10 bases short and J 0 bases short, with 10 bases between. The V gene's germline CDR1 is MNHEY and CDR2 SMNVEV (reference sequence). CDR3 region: CATFSSSYEQYF. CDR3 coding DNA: TGTGCCACCTTTTCGAGCTCCTACGAGCAGTACTTC.

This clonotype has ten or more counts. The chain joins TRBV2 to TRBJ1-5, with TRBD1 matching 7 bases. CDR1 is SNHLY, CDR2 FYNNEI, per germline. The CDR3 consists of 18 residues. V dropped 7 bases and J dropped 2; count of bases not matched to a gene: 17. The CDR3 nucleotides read TGTGCCAGCAAGAGAACCCCGGGGGTAGACAGGGGCAATCAGCCCCAGCATTTT. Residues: CASKRTPGVDRGNQPQHF.

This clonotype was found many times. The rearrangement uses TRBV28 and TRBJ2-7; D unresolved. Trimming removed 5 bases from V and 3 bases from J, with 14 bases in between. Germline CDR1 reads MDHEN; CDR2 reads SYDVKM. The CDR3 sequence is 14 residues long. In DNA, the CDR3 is TGTGCCAGCAGTCCTCGTGAGGCCGGCTACGAGCAGTACTTC. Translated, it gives CASSPREAGYEQYF.

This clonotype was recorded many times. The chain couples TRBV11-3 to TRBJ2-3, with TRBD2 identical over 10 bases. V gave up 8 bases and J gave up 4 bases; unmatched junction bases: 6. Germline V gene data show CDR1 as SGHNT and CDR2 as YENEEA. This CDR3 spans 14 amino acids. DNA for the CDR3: TGTGCCAGCGCTAGCGGGAGAGGCGCAGATACGCAGTATTTT. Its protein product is CASASGRGADTQYF. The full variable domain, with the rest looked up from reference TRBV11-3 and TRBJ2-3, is EAGVVQSPRYKIIEKKQPVAFWCNPISGHNTLYWYLQNLGQGPELLIRYENEEAVDDSQLPKDRFSAERLKGVDSTLKIQPAELGDSAVYLCASASGRGADTQYFGPGTRLTVL.

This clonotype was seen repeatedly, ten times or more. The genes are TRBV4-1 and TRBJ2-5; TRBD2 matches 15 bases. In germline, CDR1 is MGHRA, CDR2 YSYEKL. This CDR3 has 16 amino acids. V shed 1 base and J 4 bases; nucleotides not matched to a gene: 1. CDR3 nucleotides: TGCGCCAGCAGCCAAGGGGGACTAGCGGGAGGAGAGACCCAGTACTTC. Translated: CASSQGGLAGGETQYF.